This TCR beta chain is drawn from a study of shared T cell receptors in the human thymus. V shed 8 bases, J shed 5 bases, and the junction held 3 bases outside the gene matches. The germline V gene has CDR1 MNHEY and CDR2 SVGAGI. The CDR3 sequence is 13 residues long. Produced via immunoSEQ multiplex PCR; TCRdb's table is partial and in-frame only. The sample carries about 660,000 clones, around nine tenths recorded once. These same data were also listed under a study on human thymus T cells. That study adds: Resected material from corrective heart surgery provided the thymus tissue analysed. An apparent bias in V and J gene usage was seen in thymic and blood repertoires. There were highly overlapping thymic repertoires among unrelated individuals, as related research reported.

This rearrangement joins TRBV6-5 to TRBJ2-1, with 10 bases lining up with TRBD2. This clonotype was sampled from a boy in the first two years of life with a congenital heart defect. Sequences were obtained from thymocytes. As DNA, the CDR3 is TGTGCCAGCGGGCTAGCGGGGGACAATGAGCAGTTCTTC. This encodes CASGLAGDNEQFF.